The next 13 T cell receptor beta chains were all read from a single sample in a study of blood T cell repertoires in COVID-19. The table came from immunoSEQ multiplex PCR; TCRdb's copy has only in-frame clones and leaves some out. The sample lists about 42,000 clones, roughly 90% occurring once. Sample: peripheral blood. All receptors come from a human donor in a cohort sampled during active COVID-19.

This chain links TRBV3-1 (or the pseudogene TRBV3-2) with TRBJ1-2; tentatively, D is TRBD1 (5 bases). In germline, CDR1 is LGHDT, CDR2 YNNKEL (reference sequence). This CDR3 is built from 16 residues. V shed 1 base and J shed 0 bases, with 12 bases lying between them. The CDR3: CASSQVMAGTNYGYTF. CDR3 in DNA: TGTGCCAGCAGCCAAGTAATGGCAGGGACTAACTATGGCTACACCTTC.

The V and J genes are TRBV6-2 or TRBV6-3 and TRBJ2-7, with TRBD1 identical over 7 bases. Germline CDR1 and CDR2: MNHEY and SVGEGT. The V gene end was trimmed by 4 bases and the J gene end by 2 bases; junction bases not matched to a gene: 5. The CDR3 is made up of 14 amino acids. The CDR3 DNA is TGTGCCAGCAGTTCCTCCGGGACAGCCTACGAGCAGTACTTC. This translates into CASSSSGTAYEQYF.

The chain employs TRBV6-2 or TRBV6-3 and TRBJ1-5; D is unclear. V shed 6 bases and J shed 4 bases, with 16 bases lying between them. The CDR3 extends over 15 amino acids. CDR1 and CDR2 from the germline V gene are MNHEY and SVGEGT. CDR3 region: CASSPTMGANQPQHF. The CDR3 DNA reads TGTGCCAGCAGCCCTACTATGGGTGCAAATCAGCCCCAGCATTTT.

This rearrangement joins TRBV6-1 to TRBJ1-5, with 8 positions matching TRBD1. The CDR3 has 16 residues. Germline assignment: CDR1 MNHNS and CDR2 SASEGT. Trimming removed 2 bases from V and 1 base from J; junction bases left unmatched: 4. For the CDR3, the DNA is TGTGCCAGCAGTGAATCAGGGGGCTTCAGCAATCAGCCCCAGCATTTT. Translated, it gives CASSESGGFSNQPQHF.

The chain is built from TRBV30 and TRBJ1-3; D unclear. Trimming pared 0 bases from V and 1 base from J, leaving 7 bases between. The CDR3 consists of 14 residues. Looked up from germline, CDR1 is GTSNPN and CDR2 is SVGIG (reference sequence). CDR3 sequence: CAWSVLSSGNTIYF. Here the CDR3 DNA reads TGTGCCTGGAGTGTACTAAGTTCTGGAAACACCATATATTTT.

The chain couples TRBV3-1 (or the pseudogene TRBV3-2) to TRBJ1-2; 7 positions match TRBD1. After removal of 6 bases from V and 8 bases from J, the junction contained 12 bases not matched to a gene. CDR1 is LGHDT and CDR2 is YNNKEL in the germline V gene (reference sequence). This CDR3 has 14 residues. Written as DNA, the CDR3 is TGTGCCAGCAGTCCAGGGGGGAGCCTGCAGGGCTACACCTTC. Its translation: CASSPGGSLQGYTF.

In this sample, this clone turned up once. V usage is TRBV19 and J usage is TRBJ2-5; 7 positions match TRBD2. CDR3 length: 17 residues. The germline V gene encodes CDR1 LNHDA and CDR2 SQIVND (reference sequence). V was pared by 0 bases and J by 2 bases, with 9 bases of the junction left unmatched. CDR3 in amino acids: CASSIDSRGVAQETQYF. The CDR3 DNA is TGTGCCAGTAGTATAGACAGCCGGGGGGTCGCACAAGAGACCCAGTACTTC.

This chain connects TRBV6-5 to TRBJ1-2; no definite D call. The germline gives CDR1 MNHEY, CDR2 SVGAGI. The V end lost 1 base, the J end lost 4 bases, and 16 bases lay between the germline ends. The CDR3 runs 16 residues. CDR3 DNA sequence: TGTGCCAGCAGTTACTACTACCTGGACTCCACCTATGGCTACACCTTC. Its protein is CASSYYYLDSTYGYTF.

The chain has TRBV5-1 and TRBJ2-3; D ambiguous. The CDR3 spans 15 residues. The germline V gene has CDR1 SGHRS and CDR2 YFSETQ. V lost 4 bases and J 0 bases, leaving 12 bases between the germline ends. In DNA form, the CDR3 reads TGCGCCAGCAGCAAAGGCAGCGCCAGCACAGATACGCAGTATTTT. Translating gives CASSKGSASTDTQYF.

Here the CDR3 DNA reads TGTGCCAGCAGCTTAGGTCCGGACAGCTCCTACGAGCAGTACTTC. As protein: CASSLGPDSSYEQYF. The V and J genes are TRBV7-7 and TRBJ2-7; D perhaps matches TRBD1 (6 bases). In germline, CDR1 is SSHAT, CDR2 FNYEAQ (reference sequence). Between the trimmed V and J ends, which lost 1 base and 0 bases, there was a span of 10 bases. The CDR3 length is 15 residues.

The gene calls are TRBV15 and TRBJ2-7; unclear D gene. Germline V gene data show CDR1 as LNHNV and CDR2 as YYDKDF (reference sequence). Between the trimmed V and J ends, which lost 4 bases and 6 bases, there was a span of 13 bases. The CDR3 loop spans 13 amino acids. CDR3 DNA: TGTGCCACCAGCACCGAGCCTCATGGCGAGCAGTACTTC. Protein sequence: CATSTEPHGEQYF.

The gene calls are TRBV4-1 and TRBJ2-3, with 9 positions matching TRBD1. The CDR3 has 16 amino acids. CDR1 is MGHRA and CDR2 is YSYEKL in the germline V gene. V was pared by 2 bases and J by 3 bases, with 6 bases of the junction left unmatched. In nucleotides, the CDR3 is TGCGCCAGCAGCCAAACCGGGACAGGGTGGACAGATACGCAGTATTTT. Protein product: CASSQTGTGWTDTQYF.

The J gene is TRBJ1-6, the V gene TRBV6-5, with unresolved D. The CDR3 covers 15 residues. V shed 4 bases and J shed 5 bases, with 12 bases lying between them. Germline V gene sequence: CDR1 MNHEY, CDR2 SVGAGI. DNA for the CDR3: TGTGCCAGCAGTTCCGCCCCCGGTAATAATTCACCCCTCCACTTT. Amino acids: CASSSAPGNNSPLHF.